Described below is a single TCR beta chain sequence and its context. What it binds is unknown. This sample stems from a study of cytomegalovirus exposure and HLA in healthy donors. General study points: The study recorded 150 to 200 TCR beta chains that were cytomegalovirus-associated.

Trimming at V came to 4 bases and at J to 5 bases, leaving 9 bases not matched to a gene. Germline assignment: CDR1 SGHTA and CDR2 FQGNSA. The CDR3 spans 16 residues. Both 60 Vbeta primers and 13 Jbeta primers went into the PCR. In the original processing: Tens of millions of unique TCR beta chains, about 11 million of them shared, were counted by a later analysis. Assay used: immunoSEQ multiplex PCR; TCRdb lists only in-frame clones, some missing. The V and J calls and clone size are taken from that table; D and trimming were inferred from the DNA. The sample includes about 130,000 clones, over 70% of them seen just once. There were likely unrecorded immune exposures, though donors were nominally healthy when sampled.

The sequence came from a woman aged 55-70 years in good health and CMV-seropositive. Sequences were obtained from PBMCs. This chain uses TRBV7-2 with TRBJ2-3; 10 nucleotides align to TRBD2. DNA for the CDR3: TGTGCCAGCAGCTACCCCCCAGCGGGGGGGATAGATACGCAGTATTTT. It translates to CASSYPPAGGIDTQYF.